Listed below are T cell receptor beta chains from one sample, sequenced in a study of OX40 agonist ivuxolimab in advanced cancers. TCRdb's copy holds only in-frame clones and misses some; the assay was immunoSEQ multiplex PCR. The sample has some 70,000 clones, about 81% seen once; the top ten hold roughly 0.4%. Sample: CD4+ or CD8+ T cells sorted from blood, taken in a trial of the OX40 agonist ivuxolimab. These receptors all come from an adult with an advanced solid tumor such as melanoma, head and neck, liver or kidney cancer. Both conserved end residues are part of each CDR3. Fields, in order: J gene, V gene, D gene, clone size, CDR3 DNA, CDR3 protein. D genes are given only for firm matches. Expanded clones are given a class, and other clones once, few, many or no size at all.

>TRBJ1-3|TRBV21-1|.|.
TGTGCCAGCAGCAAAGGTGGAAGGGGTCTCTCTGGAAACACCATATATTTT
CASSKGGRGLSGNTIYF
>TRBJ1-1|TRBV4-2|.|.
TGTGCCAGCAGCCAAGTCTCTTCAGGGCTCATCGAAGCTTTCTTT
CASSQVSSGLIEAFF
>TRBJ1-5|TRBV19|.|.
TGTGCCAGTAGTAAAGGGCAGAACAATCAGCCCCAGCATTTT
CASSKGQNNQPQHF
>TRBJ1-3|TRBV30|.|.
TGTGCCTGGAGTGTCGGTCGGGACACCATATATTTT
CAWSVGRDTIYF
>TRBJ2-7|TRBV5-1|.|.
TGCGCCAGCAGCTCCTTTGTCGGCGGGACGGCTCACGAGCAGTACTTC
CASSSFVGGTAHEQYF
>TRBJ2-5|TRBV11-1|.|.
TGTGCCAGCAGCTTAGATAATCGGGCCCAGTACTTC
CASSLDNRAQYF
>TRBJ1-4|TRBV5-1|TRBD1|.
TGCGCCAGCAGCGCCGGGACAGCCATTAATGAAAAACTGTTTTTT
CASSAGTAINEKLFF
>TRBJ2-7|TRBV7-8|TRBD1|few
TGTGCCAGCGCTGCACCGGGACAGGGGGCCGGAGAGCAGTACTTC
CASAAPGQGAGEQYF
>TRBJ2-5|TRBV7-9|TRBD1|.
TGTGCCAGCAGCTGGGTCGGGACAGGGGTTGGGGAGACCCAGTACTTC
CASSWVGTGVGETQYF
>TRBJ2-7|TRBV7-2|TRBD2|.
TGTGCCAGCAGCAGTTCGTCCGGACTAGCGGGTTCTGACGAGCAGTACTTC
CASSSSSGLAGSDEQYF